This TCR beta chain was identified during a study of blood T cells in healthy people across ages. Study at large: Every two T cells gave about one barcoded beta molecule via template switching. Regarding the study as a whole: Relative to aged donors, long-lived donors carried more naive CD4+ cells and displayed higher diversity. Strongly correlated with naive T cell percentage was TCR beta diversity.

This clonotype has more than one count but fewer than ten. Its antigen is unknown. The CDR3 sequence is 12 residues long. Unmatched junction bases numbered 3, after V lost 5 bases and J lost 3 bases. The germline CDR1 and CDR2 sequences are DFQATT and SNEGSKA (reference sequence). A second 7 to 11 cycle PCR used barcoded and J-beta primers. TCRdb recomputed calls from the 5' RACE reads with MiXCR, one row per CDR3 protein. Of about 940,000 distinct CDR3 sequences detected, roughly 43% appear once; the ten largest clones hold over 10%. The sample comprised blood. The clonotype comes from a man younger than 40 in good health. The chain has TRBV20-1 and TRBJ2-7; 8 bases are shared with TRBD1. The CDR3 protein is CSADRGDYEQYF. CDR3 nucleotide sequence: TGCAGTGCTGACAGGGGCGACTACGAGCAGTACTTC.